This entry features one T cell receptor beta chain sequence. Its antigen is not known. This table comes from immunoSEQ multiplex PCR, and its TCRdb copy is limited to in-frame clones, with some not included. The data contain around 120,000 clones, roughly 84% of them singletons. This entry comes from a study of T cell responses to AZD1222 COVID-19 vaccine. General study findings and limits: Baseline antibody screening turned up just a handful of seropositive AZD1222 recipients.

V was pared by 4 bases and J by 5 bases, with 12 bases of the junction left unmatched. Germline V gene sequence: CDR1 LNHNV, CDR2 YYDKDF (reference sequence). This CDR3 region has 16 residues. This sample comprised peripheral blood, obtained on day 0 of AZD1222 vaccination. This sequence joins TRBV15 and TRBJ2-5; 8 nucleotides agree with TRBD1. This receptor was obtained from an adult in good health. The CDR3 DNA reads as TGTGCCACCAGCACCGAACTCGGACAGGGCTGGGAGACCCAGTACTTC. This sequence encodes CATSTELGQGWETQYF.